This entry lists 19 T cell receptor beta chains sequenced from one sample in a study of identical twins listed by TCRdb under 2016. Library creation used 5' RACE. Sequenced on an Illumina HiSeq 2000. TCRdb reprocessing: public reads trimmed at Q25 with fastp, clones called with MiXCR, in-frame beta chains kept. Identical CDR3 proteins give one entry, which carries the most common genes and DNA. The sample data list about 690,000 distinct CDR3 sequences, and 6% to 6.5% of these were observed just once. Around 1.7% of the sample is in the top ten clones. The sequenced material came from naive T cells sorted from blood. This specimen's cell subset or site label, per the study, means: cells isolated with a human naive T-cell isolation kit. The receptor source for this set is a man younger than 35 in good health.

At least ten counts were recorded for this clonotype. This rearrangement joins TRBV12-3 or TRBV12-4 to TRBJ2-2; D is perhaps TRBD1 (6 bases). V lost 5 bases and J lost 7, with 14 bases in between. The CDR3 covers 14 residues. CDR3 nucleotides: TGTGCCAGCAGTCCGCCAGGGGCGATCGGGGAGCTGTTTTTT. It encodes CASSPPGAIGELFF.

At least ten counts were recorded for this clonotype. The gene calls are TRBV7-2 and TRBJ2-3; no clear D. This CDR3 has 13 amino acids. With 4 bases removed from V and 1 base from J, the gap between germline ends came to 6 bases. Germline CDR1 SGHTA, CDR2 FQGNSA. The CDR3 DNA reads TGTGCCAGCAGCTCGGACGGCACAGATACGCAGTATTTT. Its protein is CASSSDGTDTQYF.

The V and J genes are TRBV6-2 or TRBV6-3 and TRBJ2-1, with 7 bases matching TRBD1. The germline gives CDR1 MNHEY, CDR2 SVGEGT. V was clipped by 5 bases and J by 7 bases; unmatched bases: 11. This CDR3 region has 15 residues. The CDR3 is CASSPPGQLINEQFF. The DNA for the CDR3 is TGTGCCAGCAGTCCACCGGGACAGCTGATAAATGAGCAGTTCTTC.

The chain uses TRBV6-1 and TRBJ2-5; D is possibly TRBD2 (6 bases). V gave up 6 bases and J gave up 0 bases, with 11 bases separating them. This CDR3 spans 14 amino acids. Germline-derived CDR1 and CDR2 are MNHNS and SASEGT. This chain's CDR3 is CASRAGSYQETQYF. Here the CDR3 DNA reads TGTGCCAGCAGGGCGGGATCGTACCAAGAGACCCAGTACTTC.

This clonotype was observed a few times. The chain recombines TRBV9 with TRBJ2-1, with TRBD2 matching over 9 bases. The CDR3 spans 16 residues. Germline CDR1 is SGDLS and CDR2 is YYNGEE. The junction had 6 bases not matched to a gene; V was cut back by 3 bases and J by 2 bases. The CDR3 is CASSATSGPTYNEQFF. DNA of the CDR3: TGTGCCAGCAGCGCAACTAGCGGGCCCACCTACAATGAGCAGTTCTTC.

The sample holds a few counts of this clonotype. CDR3 coding DNA: TGTGCCAGCAGTGAAGTCGGGACAGGGCTGGGTCAGACCCAGTACTTC. Translation: CASSEVGTGLGQTQYF. The V and J genes are TRBV2 and TRBJ2-5; TRBD1 matches at 9 bases. The CDR3 totals 16 residues. Per germline, CDR1 SNHLY and CDR2 FYNNEI. The J segment lost 6 bases and the V segment lost 1 base, leaving 9 bases of the junction unmatched.

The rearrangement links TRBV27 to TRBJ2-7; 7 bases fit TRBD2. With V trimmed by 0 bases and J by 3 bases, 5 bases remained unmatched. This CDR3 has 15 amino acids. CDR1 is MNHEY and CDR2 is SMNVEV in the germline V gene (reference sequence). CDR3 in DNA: TGTGCCAGCAGTTTATCCCCCCTAGCGGACTACGAGCAGTACTTC. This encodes CASSLSPLADYEQYF.

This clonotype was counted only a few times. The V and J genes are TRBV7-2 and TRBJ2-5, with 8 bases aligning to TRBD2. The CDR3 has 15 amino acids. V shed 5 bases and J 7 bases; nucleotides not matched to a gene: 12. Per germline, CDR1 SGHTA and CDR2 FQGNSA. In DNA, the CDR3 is TGTGCCAGCAGCATATGGCGGGAGGAGGGGGGGACCCAGTACTTC. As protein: CASSIWREEGGTQYF.

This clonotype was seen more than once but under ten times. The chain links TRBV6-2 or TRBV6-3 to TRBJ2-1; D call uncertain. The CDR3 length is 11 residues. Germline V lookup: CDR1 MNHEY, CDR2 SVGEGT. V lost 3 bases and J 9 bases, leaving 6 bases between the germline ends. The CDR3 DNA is TGTGCCAGCAGTTATATAAGTGAGCAGTTCTTC. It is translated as CASSYISEQFF.

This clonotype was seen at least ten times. The CDR3 nucleotides read TGCAGCATTTCTGGGCTAGCGAATTACGAGCAGTACTTC. This gives the protein CSISGLANYEQYF. V is TRBV29-1 and J is TRBJ2-7, with D possibly matching TRBD2 (6 bases). Germline CDR1 reads SQVTM; CDR2 reads ANQGSEA. This CDR3 spans 13 amino acids. Trimming left V 8 bases short and J 4 bases short, with 18 bases between.

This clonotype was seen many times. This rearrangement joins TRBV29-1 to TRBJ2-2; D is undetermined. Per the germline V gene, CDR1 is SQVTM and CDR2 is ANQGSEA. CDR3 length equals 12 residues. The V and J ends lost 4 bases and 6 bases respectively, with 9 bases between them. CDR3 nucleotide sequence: TGCAGCGTTGTCGGCACCGCCGGGGAGCTGTTTTTT. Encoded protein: CSVVGTAGELFF.

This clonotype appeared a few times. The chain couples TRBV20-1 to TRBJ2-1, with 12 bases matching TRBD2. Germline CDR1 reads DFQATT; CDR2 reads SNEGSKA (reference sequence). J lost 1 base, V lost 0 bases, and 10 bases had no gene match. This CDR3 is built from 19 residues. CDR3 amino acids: CSARDWAASGRGSYNEQFF. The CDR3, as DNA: TGCAGTGCTAGAGATTGGGCTGCTAGCGGGAGGGGGTCCTACAATGAGCAGTTCTTC.

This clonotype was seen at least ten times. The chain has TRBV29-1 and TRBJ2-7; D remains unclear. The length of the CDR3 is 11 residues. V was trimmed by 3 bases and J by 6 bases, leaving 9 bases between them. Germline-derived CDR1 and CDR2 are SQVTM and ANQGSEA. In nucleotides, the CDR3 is TGCAGCGTTGAGGGCGACCCCGAGCAGTACTTC. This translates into CSVEGDPEQYF.

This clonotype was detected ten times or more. This chain's CDR3 is CASSLSGSNSPLHF. In DNA, the CDR3 is TGTGCCAGCAGTTTATCAGGGTCGAATTCACCCCTCCACTTT. The chain recombines TRBV12-3 or TRBV12-4 with TRBJ1-6, with a tentative D call TRBD1 (5 bases). V was shortened by 2 bases and J by 7 bases, with 9 bases between the two germline ends. CDR3 length equals 14 residues.

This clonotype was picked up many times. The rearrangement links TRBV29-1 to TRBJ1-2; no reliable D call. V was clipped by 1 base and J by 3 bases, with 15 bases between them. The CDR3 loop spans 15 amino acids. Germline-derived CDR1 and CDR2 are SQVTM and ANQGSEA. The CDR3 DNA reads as TGCAGCGTTGAAGTTCTTGAGGGCAGATACTATGGCTACACCTTC. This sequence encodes CSVEVLEGRYYGYTF.

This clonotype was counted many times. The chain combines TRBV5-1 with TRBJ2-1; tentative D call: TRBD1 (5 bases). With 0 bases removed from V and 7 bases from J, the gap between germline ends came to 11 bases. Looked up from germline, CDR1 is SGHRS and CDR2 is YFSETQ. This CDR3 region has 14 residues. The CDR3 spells CASSLEQAANEQFF. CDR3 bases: TGCGCCAGCAGCTTGGAACAGGCGGCGAATGAGCAGTTCTTC.

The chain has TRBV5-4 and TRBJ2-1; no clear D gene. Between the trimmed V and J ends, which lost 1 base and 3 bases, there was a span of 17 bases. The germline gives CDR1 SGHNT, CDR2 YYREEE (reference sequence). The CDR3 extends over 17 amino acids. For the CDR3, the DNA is TGTGCCAGCAGCTTGATAACGGCGAGACCATACTACAATGAGCAGTTCTTC. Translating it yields CASSLITARPYYNEQFF.

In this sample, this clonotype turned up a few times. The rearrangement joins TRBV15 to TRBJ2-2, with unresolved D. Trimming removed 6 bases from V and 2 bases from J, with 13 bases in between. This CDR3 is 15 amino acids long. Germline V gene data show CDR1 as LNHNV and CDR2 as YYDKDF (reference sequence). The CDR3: CATRKFPENTGELFF. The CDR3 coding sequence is TGTGCCACCAGAAAATTCCCTGAAAACACCGGGGAGCTGTTTTTT.

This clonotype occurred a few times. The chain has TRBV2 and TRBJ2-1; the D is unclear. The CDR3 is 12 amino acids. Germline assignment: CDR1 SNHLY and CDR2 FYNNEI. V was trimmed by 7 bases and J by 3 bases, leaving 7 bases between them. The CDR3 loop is CASIDVYNEQFF. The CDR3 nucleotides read TGTGCCAGCATCGACGTCTACAATGAGCAGTTCTTC.